This is a list of T cell receptor beta chains from one sample in a study of molecular identifiers for immune sequencing clone quantification. TCRdb reanalysed the PCR reads using MiXCR and keeps one entry per CDR3 protein. The table records some 100,000 distinct CDR3 sequences, 15% to 20% of them present only once. The sequencing sample was made of naive CD8+ T cells from blood, with Jurkat cell RNA spiked in. These receptors all come from a human donor in good health. Some libraries in this study had Jurkat cell RNA spiked in. Each CDR3 is given with its conserved first and last residue. D genes are given only for firm matches. Size is stated for part of the rows, as once, few or many counts, or as a class when the clone is expanded.

>-|TRBJ2-1|TRBV27|-
CASSSNPDFREQFF
TGTGCCAGCAGTTCGAATCCCGACTTTCGGGAGCAGTTCTTC
>many|TRBJ2-2|TRBV27|TRBD1
CASSLGTGYTGELFF
TGTGCCAGCAGTTTAGGGACAGGGTACACCGGGGAGCTGTTTTTT
>many|TRBJ2-1|TRBV19|TRBD2
CASSIASGGSSYNEQFF
TGTGCCAGTAGTATAGCTAGCGGGGGAAGCTCCTACAATGAGCAGTTCTTC
>many|TRBJ2-3|TRBV4-1|-
CASSLQDGRTDTQYF
TGCGCCAGCAGCCTCCAGGACGGACGCACAGATACGCAGTATTTT
>many|TRBJ2-5|TRBV4-3|TRBD2
CASSQVLAGGTNDQETQYF
TGCGCCAGCAGCCAAGTTCTAGCGGGGGGCACCAACGACCAAGAGACCCAGTACTTC
>many|TRBJ1-1|TRBV6-5|TRBD1
CASSYWTGGYTEAFF
TGTGCCAGCAGTTACTGGACAGGGGGCTACACTGAAGCTTTCTTT
>many|TRBJ2-3|TRBV10-3|TRBD1
CATGTANTDTQYF
TGTGCCACCGGGACAGCCAACACAGATACGCAGTATTTT
>many|TRBJ2-5|TRBV25-1|-
CASSNTVGRETQYF
TGTGCCAGCAGTAACACGGTTGGGCGGGAGACCCAGTACTTC
>many|TRBJ2-7|TRBV19|TRBD2
CASSTGLASYEQYF
TGTGCCAGTAGTACGGGACTAGCGTCCTACGAGCAGTACTTC
>many|TRBJ2-7|TRBV3-1|TRBD2
CASSQEKGGSSYEQYF
TGTGCCAGCAGCCAAGAAAAGGGAGGGTCCTCCTACGAGCAGTACTTC
>many|TRBJ1-2|TRBV12-3/TRBV12-4|-
CASSFDPGSNYGYTF
TGTGCCAGCAGTTTCGACCCGGGTTCGAACTATGGCTACACCTTC